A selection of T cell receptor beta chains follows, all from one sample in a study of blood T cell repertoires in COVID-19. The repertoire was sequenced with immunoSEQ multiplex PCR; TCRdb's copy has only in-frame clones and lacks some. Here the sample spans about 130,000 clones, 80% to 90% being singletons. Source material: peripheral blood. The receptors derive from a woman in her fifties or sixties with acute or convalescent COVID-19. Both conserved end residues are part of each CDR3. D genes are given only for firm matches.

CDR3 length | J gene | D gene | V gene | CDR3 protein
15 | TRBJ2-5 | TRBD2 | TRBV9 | CASGPSSGRKETQYF
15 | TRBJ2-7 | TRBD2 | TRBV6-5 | CVSSYGLAGLYEQYF
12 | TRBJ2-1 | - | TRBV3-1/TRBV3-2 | CASRDLQAEQFF
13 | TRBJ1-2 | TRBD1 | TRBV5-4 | CASSLGTGVGYTF
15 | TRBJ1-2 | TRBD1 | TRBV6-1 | CASSDVQGASYGYTF
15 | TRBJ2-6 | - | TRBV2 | CASSDWASGANVLTF
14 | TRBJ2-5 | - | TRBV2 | CASSTQGREETQYF
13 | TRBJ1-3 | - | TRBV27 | CASRPTGGNTIYF
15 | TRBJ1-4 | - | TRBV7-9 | CASSLWVDSSEKLFF
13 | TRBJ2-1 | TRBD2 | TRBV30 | CALAGFGYNEQFF
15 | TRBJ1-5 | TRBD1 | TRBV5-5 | CASSLEQGVGQPQHF
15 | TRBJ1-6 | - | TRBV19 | CASSPMSGEWSPLHF
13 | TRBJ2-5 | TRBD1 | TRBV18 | CASSPDREETQYF
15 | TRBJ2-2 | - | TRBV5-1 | CASSLNIANTGELFF
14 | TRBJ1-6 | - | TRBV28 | CASSVGGEHSPLHF
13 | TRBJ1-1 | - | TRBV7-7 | CASSLAPNTEAFF
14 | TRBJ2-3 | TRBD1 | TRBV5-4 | CASSRDRDTDTQYF
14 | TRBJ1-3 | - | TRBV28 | CASSSGSSGNTIYF
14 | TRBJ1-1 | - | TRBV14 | CASSLGGGSTEAFF
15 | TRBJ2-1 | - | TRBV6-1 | CASSDETREWNEQFF
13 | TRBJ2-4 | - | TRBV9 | CASSLGLGNIQYF
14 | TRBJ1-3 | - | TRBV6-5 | CASSFGGAGNTIYF